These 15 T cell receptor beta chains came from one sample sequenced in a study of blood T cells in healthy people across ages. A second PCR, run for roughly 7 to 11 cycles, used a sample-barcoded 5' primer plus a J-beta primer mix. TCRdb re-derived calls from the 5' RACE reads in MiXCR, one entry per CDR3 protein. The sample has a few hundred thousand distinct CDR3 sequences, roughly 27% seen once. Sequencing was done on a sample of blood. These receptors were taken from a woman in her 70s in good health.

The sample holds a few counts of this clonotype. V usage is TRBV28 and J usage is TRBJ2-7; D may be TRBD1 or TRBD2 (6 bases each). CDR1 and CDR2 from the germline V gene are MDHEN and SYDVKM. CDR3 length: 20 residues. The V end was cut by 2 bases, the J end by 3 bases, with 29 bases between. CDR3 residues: CASSLKGGQGRKRRLYEQYF. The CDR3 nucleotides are TGTGCCAGCAGTTTAAAGGGGGGCCAGGGGCGAAAACGAAGACTCTACGAGCAGTACTTC.

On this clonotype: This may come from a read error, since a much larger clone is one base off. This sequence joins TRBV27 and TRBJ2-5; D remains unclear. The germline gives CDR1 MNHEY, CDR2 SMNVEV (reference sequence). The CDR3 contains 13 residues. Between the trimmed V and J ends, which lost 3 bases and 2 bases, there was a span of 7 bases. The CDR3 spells CASSFSEQETQYF. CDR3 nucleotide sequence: TGTGCCAGCAGTTTTTCAGAGCAAGAGACCCAGTACTTC.

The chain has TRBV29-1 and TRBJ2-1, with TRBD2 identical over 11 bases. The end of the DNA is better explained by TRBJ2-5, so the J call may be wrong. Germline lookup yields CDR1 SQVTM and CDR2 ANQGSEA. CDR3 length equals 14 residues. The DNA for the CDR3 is TGCAGCGCTGGAGGGACTAGCGGAGCCATGGCCCAGTACTTC. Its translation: CSAGGTSGAMAQYF.

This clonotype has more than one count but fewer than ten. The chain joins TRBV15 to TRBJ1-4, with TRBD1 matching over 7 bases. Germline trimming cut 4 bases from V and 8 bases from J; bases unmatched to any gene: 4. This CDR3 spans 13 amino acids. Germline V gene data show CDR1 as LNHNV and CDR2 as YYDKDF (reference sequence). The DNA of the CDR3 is TGTGCCACCAGCATACCGGGACAGGAAAAACTGTTTTTT. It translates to CATSIPGQEKLFF.

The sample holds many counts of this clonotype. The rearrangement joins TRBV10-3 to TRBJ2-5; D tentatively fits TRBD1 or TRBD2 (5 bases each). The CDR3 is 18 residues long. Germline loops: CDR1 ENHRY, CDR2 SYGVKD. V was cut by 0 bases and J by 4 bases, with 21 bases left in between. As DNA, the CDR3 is TGTGCCATCAGTGAGTCGAGGGGAATGGTAGCTGAGGCAGAGACCCAGTACTTC. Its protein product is CAISESRGMVAEAETQYF.

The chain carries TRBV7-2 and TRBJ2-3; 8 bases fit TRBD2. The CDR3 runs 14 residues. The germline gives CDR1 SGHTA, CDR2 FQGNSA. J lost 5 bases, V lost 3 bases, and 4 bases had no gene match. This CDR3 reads CASSFSGEEDTQYF. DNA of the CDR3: TGTGCCAGCAGCTTTAGCGGGGAGGAAGATACGCAGTATTTT.

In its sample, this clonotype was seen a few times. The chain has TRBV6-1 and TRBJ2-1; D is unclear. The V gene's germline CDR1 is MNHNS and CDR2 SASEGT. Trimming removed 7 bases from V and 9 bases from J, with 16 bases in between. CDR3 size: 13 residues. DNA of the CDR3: TGTGCCAGCACCGTACCACAACGGACTGAGCAGTTCTTC. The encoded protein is CASTVPQRTEQFF.

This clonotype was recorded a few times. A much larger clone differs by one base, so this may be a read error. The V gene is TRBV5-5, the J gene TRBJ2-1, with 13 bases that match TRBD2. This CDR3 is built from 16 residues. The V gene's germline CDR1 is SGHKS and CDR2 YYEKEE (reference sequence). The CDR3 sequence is CACSLGLAGIYNEQFF. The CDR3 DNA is TGTGCCTGCAGCTTGGGACTAGCGGGAATTTACAATGAGCAGTTCTTC. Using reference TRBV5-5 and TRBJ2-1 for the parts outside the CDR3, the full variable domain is DAGVTQSPTHLIKTRGQQVTLRCSPISGHKSVSWYQQVLGQGPQFIFQYYEKEERGRGNFPDRFSARQFPNYSSELNVNALLLGDSALYLCACSLGLAGIYNEQFFGPGTRLTVL.

The CDR3 DNA follows: TGTGCCATCAAGGGCAGTCACCAAGAGACCCAGTACTTC. As protein: CAIKGSHQETQYF. The chain has TRBV10-3 and TRBJ2-5; D not resolved. Germline V lookup: CDR1 ENHRY, CDR2 SYGVKD. V lost 7 bases and J lost 0, with 9 bases in between. The CDR3 covers 13 residues.

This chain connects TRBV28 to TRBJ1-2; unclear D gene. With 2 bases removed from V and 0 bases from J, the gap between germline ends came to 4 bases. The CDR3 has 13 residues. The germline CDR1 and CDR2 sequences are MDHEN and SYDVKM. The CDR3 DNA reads TGTGCCAGCAGTTTACAGGCTAACTATGGCTACACCTTC. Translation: CASSLQANYGYTF.

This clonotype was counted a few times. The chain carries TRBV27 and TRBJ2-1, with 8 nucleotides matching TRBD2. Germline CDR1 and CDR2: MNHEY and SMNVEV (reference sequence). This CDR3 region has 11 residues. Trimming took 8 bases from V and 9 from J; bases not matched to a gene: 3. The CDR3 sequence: CASGTSSEQFF. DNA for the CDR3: TGTGCCAGCGGGACTAGTAGTGAGCAGTTCTTC.

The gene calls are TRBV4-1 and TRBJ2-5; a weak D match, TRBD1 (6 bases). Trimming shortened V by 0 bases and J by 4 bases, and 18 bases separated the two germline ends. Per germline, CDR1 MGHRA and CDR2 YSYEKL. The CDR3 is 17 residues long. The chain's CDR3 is CASSQDGVGGGGETQYF. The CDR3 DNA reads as TGCGCCAGCAGCCAAGATGGGGTTGGGGGCGGAGGAGAGACCCAGTACTTC.

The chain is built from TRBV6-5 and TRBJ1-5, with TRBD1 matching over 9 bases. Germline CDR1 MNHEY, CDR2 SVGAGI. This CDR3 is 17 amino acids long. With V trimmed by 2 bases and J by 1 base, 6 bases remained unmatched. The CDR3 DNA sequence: TGTGCCAGCAGTTACGGGCGGACAGGGGCGAGCAATCAGCCCCAGCATTTT. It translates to CASSYGRTGASNQPQHF.

In nucleotides, the CDR3 is TGTGCCAGCAGTTACAGGGTCACTGAAGCTTTCTTT. Translation: CASSYRVTEAFF. The V gene is TRBV28, the J gene TRBJ1-1; TRBD1 is a possible D gene (6 bases). CDR3 length: 12 residues. CDR1 and CDR2 from the germline V gene are MDHEN and SYDVKM. Deletions cut 4 bases from V and 4 bases from J, with 7 bases between. Based on the CDR3 plus reference TRBV28 and TRBJ1-1, the full variable domain is DVKVTQSSRYLVKRTGEKVFLECVQDMDHENMFWYRQDPGLGLRLIYFSYDVKMKEKGDIPEGYSVSREKKERFSLILESASTNQTSMYLCASSYRVTEAFFGQGTRLTVV.

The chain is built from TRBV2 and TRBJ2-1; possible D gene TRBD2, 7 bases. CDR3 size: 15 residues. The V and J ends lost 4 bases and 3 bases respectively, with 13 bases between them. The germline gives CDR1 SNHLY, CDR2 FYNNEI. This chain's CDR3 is CASSGGGGLYNEQFF. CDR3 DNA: TGTGCCAGCAGTGGTGGGGGGGGCCTCTACAATGAGCAGTTCTTC. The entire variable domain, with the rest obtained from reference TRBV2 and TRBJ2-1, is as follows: EPEVTQTPSHQVTQMGQEVILRCVPISNHLYFYWYRQILGQKVEFLVSFYNNEISEKSEIFDDQFSVERPDGSNFTLKIRSTKLEDSAMYFCASSGGGGLYNEQFFGPGTRLTVL.